Listed below are T cell receptor beta chains from one sample, sequenced in a study of T cell responses to AZD1222 COVID-19 vaccine. Only in-frame clones appear in the TCRdb table, and some are missing; sequencing was by immunoSEQ multiplex PCR. This table holds some 120,000 clones, 90% found once. Material: peripheral blood, obtained on day 0 of MenACWY control vaccination. The receptors here all came from an adult in good health. The CDR3 runs from the conserved cysteine through the conserved F or W. D genes are given only for firm matches. Not all rows give a size; the values are once, few, many and, for expanded clones, a class.

abundance	v_gene	j_gene	d_gene	CDR3aa	CDR3nt
.	TRBV7-6	TRBJ1-1	.	CASSPPQGYTEAFF	TGTGCCAGCAGTCCACCTCAGGGGTACACTGAAGCTTTCTTT
once	TRBV7-9	TRBJ2-3	TRBD2	CASSSGLAGPDTQYF	TGTGCCAGCAGCTCGGGACTAGCGGGACCAGATACGCAGTATTTT
few	TRBV3-1/TRBV3-2	TRBJ2-3	.	CASSQGDTATDTQYF	TGTGCCAGCAGCCAAGGGGACACAGCCACAGATACGCAGTATTTT
.	TRBV5-1	TRBJ1-1	.	CASSLLGGIRNTEAFF	TGCGCCAGCAGCTTGCTTGGGGGAATAAGGAACACTGAAGCTTTCTTT
.	TRBV19	TRBJ2-7	TRBD1	CASSMIDRGAYEQYF	TGTGCCAGTAGTATGATAGACAGGGGGGCCTACGAGCAGTACTTC
.	TRBV19	TRBJ1-5	.	CASNSLGLGGRGQPQHF	TGTGCCAGTAACTCGTTGGGGTTAGGCGGCAGGGGTCAGCCCCAGCATTTT
.	TRBV10-3	TRBJ1-1	.	CAISRSLNTEAFF	TGTGCCATCAGTAGATCGCTGAACACTGAAGCTTTCTTT
.	TRBV29-1	TRBJ2-1	TRBD2	CSVDGGRGYNEQFF	TGCAGCGTTGACGGCGGGAGGGGCTACAATGAGCAGTTCTTC
.	TRBV7-9	TRBJ1-2	.	CASSLAGSGGYTF	TGTGCCAGCAGCTTAGCCGGATCAGGGGGCTACACCTTC
once	TRBV18	TRBJ2-7	TRBD2	CASSPPGGAYEQYF	TGTGCCAGCTCACCACCCGGGGGGGCGTACGAGCAGTACTTC
.	TRBV2	TRBJ2-5	TRBD2	CASSRGGKGQETQYF	TGTGCCAGCTCACGCGGGGGGAAAGGACAAGAGACCCAGTACTTC
.	TRBV7-2	TRBJ1-5	TRBD1	CASSSGQGVQPQHF	TGTGCCAGCAGCTCTGGACAGGGCGTTCAGCCCCAGCATTTT
few	TRBV7-9	TRBJ1-6	TRBD1	CASSQGQGFYNSPLHF	TGTGCCAGCAGCCAAGGACAGGGATTCTATAATTCACCCCTCCACTTT
.	TRBV7-9	TRBJ1-3	.	CASSSPTVPGNTIYF	TGTGCCAGCAGCTCCCCGACTGTGCCTGGAAACACCATATATTTT
.	TRBV14	TRBJ2-3	TRBD2	CASSQAGGPSDTQYF	TGTGCCAGCAGCCAAGCGGGGGGGCCGTCAGATACGCAGTATTTT
.	TRBV28	TRBJ1-1	.	CASSPPLQGPNTEAFF	TGTGCCAGCAGTCCCCCTTTACAGGGACCGAACACTGAAGCTTTCTTT
.	TRBV6-2/TRBV6-3	TRBJ1-2	.	CASSYPGHRAGYTF	TGTGCCAGCAGTTATCCGGGACATCGTGCTGGCTACACCTTC
once	TRBV4-1	TRBJ1-1	TRBD1	CASSEGQGPEAFF	TGCGCCAGCAGCGAGGGACAGGGCCCTGAAGCTTTCTTT
.	TRBV7-9	TRBJ1-5	.	CASSFDGQHNQPQHF	TGTGCCAGCAGCTTCGACGGACAGCACAATCAGCCCCAGCATTTT
.	TRBV19	TRBJ2-3	TRBD2	CASSILAGVGTDTQYF	TGTGCCAGTAGTATACTAGCGGGAGTCGGGACAGATACGCAGTATTTT
.	TRBV18	TRBJ2-3	.	CASSPYTLSGTDTQYF	TGTGCCAGCTCACCATATACGCTATCGGGCACAGATACGCAGTATTTT
.	TRBV6-2/TRBV6-3	TRBJ1-1	.	CASRRQVSNTEAFF	TGTGCCAGCCGCCGGCAGGTCTCGAACACTGAAGCTTTCTTT
.	TRBV28	TRBJ2-4	.	CASSLGLAKNIQYF	TGTGCCAGCAGTTTAGGGCTAGCCAAAAACATTCAGTACTTC
.	TRBV28	TRBJ2-3	TRBD2	CASSLLAGGPASTDTQYF	TGTGCCAGCAGTTTACTAGCGGGAGGGCCCGCTAGCACAGATACGCAGTATTTT
.	TRBV28	TRBJ2-4	.	CASNRPAPPEGKNIQYF	TGTGCCAGCAACCGACCGGCCCCCCCAGAGGGCAAAAACATTCAGTACTTC
few	TRBV3-1/TRBV3-2	TRBJ2-1	.	CASSQGENRFNEQFF	TGTGCCAGCAGCCAAGGGGAGAACAGGTTCAATGAGCAGTTCTTC
once	TRBV6-2/TRBV6-3	TRBJ2-2	TRBD1	CASSFRGLVTGELFF	TGTGCCAGCAGTTTCAGGGGGCTGGTCACCGGGGAGCTGTTTTTT